These 6 T cell receptor beta chains were sequenced from one sample in a study of regulatory T cells in long-lasting Graves disease. Time point meaning: persistent/refractory GD, antithyroid drugs over 5 years with positive TRAb. PBMCs provided the RNA from which the TCR library was made. The TCR beta library used iRepertoire HTBI primers with Arm-PCR amplification of CDR3. A single record per CDR3 protein comes from TCRdb applying MiXCR to the multiplex PCR reads. There are about 420,000 distinct CDR3 sequences in the sample; roughly a quarter occur only once, and roughly 28% lies in the top ten. Specimen: peripheral blood mononuclear cells (PBMCs), collected when the disease was refractory, from a patient treated with antithyroid drugs. The receptors come from a female donor with Graves disease.

This chain links TRBV30 with TRBJ2-7; the D is unclear. CDR1 and CDR2 from the germline V gene are GTSNPN and SVGIG (reference sequence). The length of the CDR3 is 14 residues. The V end lost 3 bases, the J end lost 1 base, and 13 bases lay between the germline ends. CDR3: CAWRVGLGSYEQYF. The CDR3 nucleotides are TGTGCCTGGAGAGTAGGGCTGGGTTCCTACGAGCAGTACTTC.

V usage is TRBV7-9 and J usage is TRBJ2-7; TRBD1 matches 10 bases. V was pared by 3 bases and J by 7 bases, with 3 bases of the junction left unmatched. The CDR3 extends over 13 amino acids. Germline values: CDR1 SEHNR, CDR2 FQNEAQ (reference sequence). CDR3 sequence: CASSFGQGVEQYF. The CDR3 DNA sequence: TGTGCCAGCAGCTTCGGACAGGGGGTGGAGCAGTACTTC.

This chain joins TRBV20-1 and TRBJ2-6; D is unresolved. V was trimmed by 6 bases and J by 0 bases, leaving 6 bases between them. This CDR3 is built from 13 residues. The germline V gene encodes CDR1 DFQATT and CDR2 SNEGSKA (reference sequence). The CDR3 here is CSARRSGANVLTF. CDR3 nucleotide sequence: TGCAGTGCCCGTCGCTCTGGGGCCAACGTCCTGACTTTC.

The sample holds a few counts of this clonotype. The gene calls are TRBV5-1 and TRBJ2-7, with 12 positions matching TRBD2. Trimming cost V 4 bases and J 5 bases; bases outside gene matches: 4. Germline assignment: CDR1 SGHRS and CDR2 YFSETQ. The CDR3 runs 14 residues. The CDR3 DNA follows: TGCGCCAGCAGCAAAGGACTAGCGGGACACGAGCAGTACTTC. Translated, it gives CASSKGLAGHEQYF.

The sample holds a few counts of this clonotype. The gene calls are TRBV9 and TRBJ2-7; 12 bases are a match to TRBD2. V lost 3 bases, J lost 3 bases, and 7 bases stayed unmatched. The CDR3 is 16 amino acids. Germline assignment: CDR1 SGDLS and CDR2 YYNGEE. CDR3 amino acids: CASSEGPTSGSYEQYF. The CDR3, as DNA: TGTGCCAGCAGCGAGGGGCCGACTAGCGGGAGCTACGAGCAGTACTTC.

This clonotype has a count of ten or more. This rearrangement joins TRBV15 to TRBJ2-7, with TRBD1 matching over 9 bases. Germline lookup yields CDR1 LNHNV and CDR2 YYDKDF (reference sequence). V lost 7 bases to trimming and J lost 5 bases; unmatched junction nucleotides: 9. This CDR3 is 14 amino acids long. CDR3 DNA sequence: TGTGCCACCAAACCGGGACAGGGAATCGACGAGCAGTACTTC. Protein: CATKPGQGIDEQYF.